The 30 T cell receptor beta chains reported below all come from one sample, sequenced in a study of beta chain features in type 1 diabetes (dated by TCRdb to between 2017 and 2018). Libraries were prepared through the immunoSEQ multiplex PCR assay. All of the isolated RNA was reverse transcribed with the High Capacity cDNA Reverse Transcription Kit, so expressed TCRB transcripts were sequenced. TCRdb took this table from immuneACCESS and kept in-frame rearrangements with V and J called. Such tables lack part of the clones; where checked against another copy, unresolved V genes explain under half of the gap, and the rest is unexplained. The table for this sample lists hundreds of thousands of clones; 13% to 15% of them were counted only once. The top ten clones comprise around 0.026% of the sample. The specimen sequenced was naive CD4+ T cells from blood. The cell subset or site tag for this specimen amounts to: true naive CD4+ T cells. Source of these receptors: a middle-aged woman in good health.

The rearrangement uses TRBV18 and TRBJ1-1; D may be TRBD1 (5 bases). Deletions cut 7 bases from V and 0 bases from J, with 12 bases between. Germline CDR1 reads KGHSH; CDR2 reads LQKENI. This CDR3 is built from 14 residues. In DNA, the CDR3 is TGTGCCAGCTTACCGACAGTCATGAACACTGAAGCTTTCTTT. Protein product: CASLPTVMNTEAFF.

CDR3: CASSRPSQGRGEQYF. CDR3 sequence (DNA): TGCGCCAGCAGCCGCCCTTCTCAGGGCCGTGGGGAGCAGTACTTC. V usage is TRBV5-1 and J usage is TRBJ2-7; tentatively, D is TRBD1 (5 bases). The germline gives CDR1 SGHRS, CDR2 YFSETQ. Trimming left V 4 bases short and J 7 bases short, with 21 bases between. The CDR3 runs to 15 residues.

For the CDR3, the DNA is TGTGCCAGCAGCTTCAGTCACAGGGATAATAATGAAAAACTGTTTTTT. This translates into CASSFSHRDNNEKLFF. V gene TRBV7-9 combines with J gene TRBJ1-4; D might be TRBD1 (6 bases). This CDR3 spans 16 amino acids. Germline CDR1 and CDR2: SEHNR and FQNEAQ (reference sequence). Trimming pared 3 bases from V and 4 bases from J, leaving 15 bases between.

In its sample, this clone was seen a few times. In nucleotides, the CDR3 is TGTGCCAGCAGCAATAGGAACACCGGGGAGCTGTTTTTT. It encodes CASSNRNTGELFF. The V and J genes are TRBV7-8 and TRBJ2-2; D not certain. CDR1 and CDR2 (germline): SGHVS, FQNEAQ. Trimming took 5 bases from V and 1 from J, leaving 5 bases between them. There are 13 residues in the CDR3.

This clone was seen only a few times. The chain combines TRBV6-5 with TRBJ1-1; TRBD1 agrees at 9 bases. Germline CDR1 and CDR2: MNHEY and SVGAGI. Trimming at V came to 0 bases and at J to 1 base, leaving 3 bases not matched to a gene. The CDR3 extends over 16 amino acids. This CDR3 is CASSYSGQGTNTEAFF. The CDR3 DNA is TGTGCCAGCAGTTACTCGGGACAGGGAACGAACACTGAAGCTTTCTTT.

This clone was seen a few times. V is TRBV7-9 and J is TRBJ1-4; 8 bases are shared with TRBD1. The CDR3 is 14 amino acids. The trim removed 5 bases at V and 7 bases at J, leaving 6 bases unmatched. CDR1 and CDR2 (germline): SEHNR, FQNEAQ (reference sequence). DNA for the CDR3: TGTGCCAGCAGCGGAACAGGGGGGATTGAAAAACTGTTTTTT. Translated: CASSGTGGIEKLFF.

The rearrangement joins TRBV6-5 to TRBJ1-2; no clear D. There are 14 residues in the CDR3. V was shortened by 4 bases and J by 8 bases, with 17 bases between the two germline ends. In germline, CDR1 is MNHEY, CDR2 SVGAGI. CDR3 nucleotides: TGTGCCAGCAGTTCTATGACGGGGAGGCGAGGCTACACCTTC. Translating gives CASSSMTGRRGYTF.

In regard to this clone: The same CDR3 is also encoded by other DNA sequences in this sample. CDR3 sequence (DNA): TGTGCCAGCAGCTCGCGTACAGATACGCAGTATTTT. Translation: CASSSRTDTQYF. The chain links TRBV7-2 to TRBJ2-3, with D unresolved. Trimming removed 4 bases at V and 3 bases at J, with 5 bases between. The CDR3 totals 12 residues. The germline CDR1 and CDR2 sequences are SGHTA and FQGNSA.

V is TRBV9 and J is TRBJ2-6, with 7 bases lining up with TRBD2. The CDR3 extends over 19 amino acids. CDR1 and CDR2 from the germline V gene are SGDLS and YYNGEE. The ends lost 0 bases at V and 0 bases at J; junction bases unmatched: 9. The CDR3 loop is CASSVARGGTISGANVLTF. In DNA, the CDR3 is TGTGCCAGCAGCGTAGCCCGTGGGGGGACTATCTCTGGGGCCAACGTCCTGACTTTC. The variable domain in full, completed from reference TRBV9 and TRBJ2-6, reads DSGVTQTPKHLITATGQRVTLRCSPRSGDLSVYWYQQSLDQGLQFLIQYYNGEERAKGNILERFSAQQFPDLHSELNLSSLELGDSALYFCASSVARGGTISGANVLTFGAGSRLTVL.

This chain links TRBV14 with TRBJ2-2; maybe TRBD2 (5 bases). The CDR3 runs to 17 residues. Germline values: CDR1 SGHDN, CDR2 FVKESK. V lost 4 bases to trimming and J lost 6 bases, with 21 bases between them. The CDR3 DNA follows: TGTGCCAGCAGCCCCCCCTTGCCACGGTTCGGGGCCGGGGAGCTGTTTTTT. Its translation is CASSPPLPRFGAGELFF.

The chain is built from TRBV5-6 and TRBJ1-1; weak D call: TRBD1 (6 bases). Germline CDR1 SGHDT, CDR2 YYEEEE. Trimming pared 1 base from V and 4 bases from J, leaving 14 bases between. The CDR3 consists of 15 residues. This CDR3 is CASSLRGGGSTEAFF. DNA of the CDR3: TGTGCCAGCAGCTTGAGGGGGGGCGGGAGCACTGAAGCTTTCTTT. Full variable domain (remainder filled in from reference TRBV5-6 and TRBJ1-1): DAGVTQSPTHLIKTRGQQVTLRCSPKSGHDTVSWYQQALGQGPQFIFQYYEEEERQRGNFPDRFSGHQFPNYSSELNVNALLLGDSALYLCASSLRGGGSTEAFFGQGTRLTVV.

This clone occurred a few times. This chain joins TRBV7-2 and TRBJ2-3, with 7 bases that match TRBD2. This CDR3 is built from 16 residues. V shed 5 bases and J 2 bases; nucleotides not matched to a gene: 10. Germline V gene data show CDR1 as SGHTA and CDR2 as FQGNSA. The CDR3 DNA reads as TGTGCCAGCAGCCCCCTTAGCGGGCCTCCCACAGATACGCAGTATTTT. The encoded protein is CASSPLSGPPTDTQYF.

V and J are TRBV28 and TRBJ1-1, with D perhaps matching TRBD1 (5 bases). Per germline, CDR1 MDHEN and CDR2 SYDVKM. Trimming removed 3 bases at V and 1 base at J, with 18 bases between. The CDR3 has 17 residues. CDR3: CASSFLLPTGQNTEAFF. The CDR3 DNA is TGTGCCAGCAGTTTCCTCCTCCCCACAGGACAGAACACTGAAGCTTTCTTT.

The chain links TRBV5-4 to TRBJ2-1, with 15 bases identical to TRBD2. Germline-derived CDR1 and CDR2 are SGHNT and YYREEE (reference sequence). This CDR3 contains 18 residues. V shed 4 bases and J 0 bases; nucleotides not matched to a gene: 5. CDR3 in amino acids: CASSPGLAGGSSYNEQFF. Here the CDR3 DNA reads TGTGCCAGCAGCCCCGGACTAGCGGGGGGGTCCTCCTACAATGAGCAGTTCTTC.

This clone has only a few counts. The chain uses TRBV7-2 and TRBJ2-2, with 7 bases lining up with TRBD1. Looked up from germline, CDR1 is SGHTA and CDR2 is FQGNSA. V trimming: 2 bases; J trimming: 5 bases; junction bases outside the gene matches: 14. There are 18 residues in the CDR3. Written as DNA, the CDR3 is TGTGCCAGCAGCTTATTTCCCTGGACGGGACAGTTGACCGGGGAGCTGTTTTTT. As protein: CASSLFPWTGQLTGELFF. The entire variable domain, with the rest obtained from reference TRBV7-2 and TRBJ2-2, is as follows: GAGVSQSPSNKVTEKGKDVELRCDPISGHTALYWYRQSLGQGLEFLIYFQGNSAPDKSGLPSDRFSAERTGGSVSTLTIQRTQQEDSAVYLCASSLFPWTGQLTGELFFGEGSRLTVL.

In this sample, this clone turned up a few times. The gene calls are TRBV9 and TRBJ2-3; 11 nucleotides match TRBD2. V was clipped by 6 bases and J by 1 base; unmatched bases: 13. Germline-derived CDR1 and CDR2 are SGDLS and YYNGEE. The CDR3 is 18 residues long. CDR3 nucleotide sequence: TGTGCCAGCAATCCTAGTGGGCTAGCGGGGGGCGGCACAGATACGCAGTATTTT. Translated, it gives CASNPSGLAGGGTDTQYF. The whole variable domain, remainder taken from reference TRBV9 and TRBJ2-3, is DSGVTQTPKHLITATGQRVTLRCSPRSGDLSVYWYQQSLDQGLQFLIQYYNGEERAKGNILERFSAQQFPDLHSELNLSSLELGDSALYFCASNPSGLAGGGTDTQYFGPGTRLTVL.

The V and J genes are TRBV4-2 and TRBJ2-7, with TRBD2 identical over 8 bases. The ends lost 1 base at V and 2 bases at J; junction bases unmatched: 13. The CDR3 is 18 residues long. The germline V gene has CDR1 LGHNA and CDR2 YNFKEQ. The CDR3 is CASSQGASRGGLTYEQYF. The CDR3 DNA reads TGTGCCAGCAGCCAAGGCGCCTCACGGGGGGGCCTCACCTACGAGCAGTACTTC.

CDR3 sequence: CASSYMGTGAKNIQYF. As DNA, the CDR3 is TGTGCCAGCAGTTATATGGGGACAGGGGCCAAAAACATTCAGTACTTC. The V gene is TRBV6-5, the J gene TRBJ2-4, with TRBD1 matching over 9 bases. The CDR3 covers 16 residues. In germline, CDR1 is MNHEY, CDR2 SVGAGI. V lost 3 bases, J lost 1 base, and 4 bases stayed unmatched.

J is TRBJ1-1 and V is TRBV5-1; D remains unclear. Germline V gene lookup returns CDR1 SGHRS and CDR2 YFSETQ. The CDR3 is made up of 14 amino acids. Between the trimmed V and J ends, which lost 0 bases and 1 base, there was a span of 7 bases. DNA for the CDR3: TGCGCCAGCAGCTTGGGGAGTGAGAACACTGAAGCTTTCTTT. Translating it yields CASSLGSENTEAFF.

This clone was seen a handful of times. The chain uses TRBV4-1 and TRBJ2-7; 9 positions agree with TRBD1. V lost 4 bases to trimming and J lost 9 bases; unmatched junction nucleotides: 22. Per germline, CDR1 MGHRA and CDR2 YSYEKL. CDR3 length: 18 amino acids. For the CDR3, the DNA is TGCGCCAGCAGCCTAACAGGGGGCCTCGCCTCAGGAAGGAACGGGCAGTACTTC. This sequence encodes CASSLTGGLASGRNGQYF.

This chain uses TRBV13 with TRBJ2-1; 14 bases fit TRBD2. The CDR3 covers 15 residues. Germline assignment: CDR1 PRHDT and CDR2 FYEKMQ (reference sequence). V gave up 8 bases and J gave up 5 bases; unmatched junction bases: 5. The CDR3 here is CASGLAGGTNNEQFF. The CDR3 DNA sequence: TGTGCCAGCGGACTAGCGGGGGGCACGAACAATGAGCAGTTCTTC.

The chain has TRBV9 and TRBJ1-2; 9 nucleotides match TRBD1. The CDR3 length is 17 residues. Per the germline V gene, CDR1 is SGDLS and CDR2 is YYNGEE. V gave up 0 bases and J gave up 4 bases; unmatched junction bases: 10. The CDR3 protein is CASSVDVGTGQGYGYTF. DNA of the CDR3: TGTGCCAGCAGCGTAGACGTAGGGACAGGGCAGGGCTATGGCTACACCTTC.

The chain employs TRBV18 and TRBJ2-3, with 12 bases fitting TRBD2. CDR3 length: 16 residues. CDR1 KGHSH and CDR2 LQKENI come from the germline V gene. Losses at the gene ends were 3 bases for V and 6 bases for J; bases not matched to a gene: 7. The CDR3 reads CASSPSTSGGMDTQYF. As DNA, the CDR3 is TGTGCCAGCTCACCCTCGACTAGCGGGGGAATGGATACGCAGTATTTT. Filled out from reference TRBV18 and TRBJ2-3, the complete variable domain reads NAGVMQNPRHLVRRRGQEARLRCSPMKGHSHVYWYRQLPEEGLKFMVYLQKENIIDESGMPKERFSAEFPKEGPSILRIQQVVRGDSAAYFCASSPSTSGGMDTQYFGPGTRLTVL.

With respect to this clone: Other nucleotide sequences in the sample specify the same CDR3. CDR3 protein: CASSIADSYEQYF. The CDR3 DNA reads TGTGCCAGTAGCATCGCGGACTCCTACGAGCAGTACTTC. V usage is TRBV19 and J usage is TRBJ2-7; D call uncertain. V was clipped by 6 bases and J by 0 bases, with 9 bases between them. The germline V gene has CDR1 LNHDA and CDR2 SQIVND (reference sequence). CDR3 length: 13 amino acids.

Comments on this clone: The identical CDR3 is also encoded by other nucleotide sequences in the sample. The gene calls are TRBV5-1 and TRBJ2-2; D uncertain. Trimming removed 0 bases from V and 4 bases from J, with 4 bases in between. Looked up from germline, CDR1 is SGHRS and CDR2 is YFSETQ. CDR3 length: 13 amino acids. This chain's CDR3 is CASSLGGTGELFF. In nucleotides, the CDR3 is TGCGCCAGCAGCTTGGGCGGCACCGGGGAGCTGTTTTTT.

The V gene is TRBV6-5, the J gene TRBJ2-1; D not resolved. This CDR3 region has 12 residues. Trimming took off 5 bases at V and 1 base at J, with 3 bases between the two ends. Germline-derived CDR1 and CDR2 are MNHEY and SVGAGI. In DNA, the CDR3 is TGTGCCAGCAGTCCATCCTACAATGAGCAGTTCTTC. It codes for CASSPSYNEQFF.

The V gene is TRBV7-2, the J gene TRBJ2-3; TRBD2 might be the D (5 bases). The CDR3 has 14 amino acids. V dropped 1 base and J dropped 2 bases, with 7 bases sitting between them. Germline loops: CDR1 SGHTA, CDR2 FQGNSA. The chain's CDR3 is CASSLERLTDTQYF. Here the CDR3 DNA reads TGTGCCAGCAGCTTAGAGCGGCTCACAGATACGCAGTATTTT.

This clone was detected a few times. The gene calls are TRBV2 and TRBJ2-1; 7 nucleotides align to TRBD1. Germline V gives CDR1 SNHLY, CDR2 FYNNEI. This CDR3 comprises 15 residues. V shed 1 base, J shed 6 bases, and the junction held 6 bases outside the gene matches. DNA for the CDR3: TGTGCCAGCAGTGAAGAGGGGGCCGTGCTCAATGAGCAGTTCTTC. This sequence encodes CASSEEGAVLNEQFF.

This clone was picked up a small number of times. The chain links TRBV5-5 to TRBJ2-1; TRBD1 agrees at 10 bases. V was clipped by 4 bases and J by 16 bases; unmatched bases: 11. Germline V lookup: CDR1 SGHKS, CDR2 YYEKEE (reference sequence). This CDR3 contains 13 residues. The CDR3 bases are TGTGCCAGCAGCGTATTATCCGGGACAGGGGACTTCTTC. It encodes CASSVLSGTGDFF.

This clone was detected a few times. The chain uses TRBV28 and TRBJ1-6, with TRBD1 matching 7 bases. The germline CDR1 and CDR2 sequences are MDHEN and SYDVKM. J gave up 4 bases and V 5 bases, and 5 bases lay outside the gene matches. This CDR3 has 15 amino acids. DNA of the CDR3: TGTGCCAGCAGTGACAGGGTGGGTTATAATTCACCCCTCCACTTT. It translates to CASSDRVGYNSPLHF.